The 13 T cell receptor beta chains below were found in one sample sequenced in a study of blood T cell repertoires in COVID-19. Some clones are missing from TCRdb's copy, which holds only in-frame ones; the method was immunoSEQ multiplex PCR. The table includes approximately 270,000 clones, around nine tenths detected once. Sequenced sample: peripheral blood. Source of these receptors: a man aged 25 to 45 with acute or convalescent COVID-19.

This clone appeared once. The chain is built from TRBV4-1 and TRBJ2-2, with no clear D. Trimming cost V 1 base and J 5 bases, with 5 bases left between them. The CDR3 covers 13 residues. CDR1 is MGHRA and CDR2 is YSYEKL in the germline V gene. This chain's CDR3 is CASSQVITGELFF. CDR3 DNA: TGCGCCAGCAGCCAAGTAATAACCGGGGAGCTGTTTTTT.

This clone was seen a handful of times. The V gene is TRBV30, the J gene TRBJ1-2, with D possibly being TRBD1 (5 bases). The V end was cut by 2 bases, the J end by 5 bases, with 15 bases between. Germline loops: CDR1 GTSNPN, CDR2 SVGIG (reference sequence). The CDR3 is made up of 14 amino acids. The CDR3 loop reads CAWSSQGISYGYTF. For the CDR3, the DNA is TGTGCCTGGAGTTCTCAGGGAATCTCTTATGGCTACACCTTC.

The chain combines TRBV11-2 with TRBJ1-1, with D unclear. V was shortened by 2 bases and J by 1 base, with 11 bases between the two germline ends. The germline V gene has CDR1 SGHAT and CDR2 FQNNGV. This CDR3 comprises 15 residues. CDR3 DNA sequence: TGTGCCAGCAGCTTACAGGTCGTTAAGAACACTGAAGCTTTCTTT. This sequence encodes CASSLQVVKNTEAFF.

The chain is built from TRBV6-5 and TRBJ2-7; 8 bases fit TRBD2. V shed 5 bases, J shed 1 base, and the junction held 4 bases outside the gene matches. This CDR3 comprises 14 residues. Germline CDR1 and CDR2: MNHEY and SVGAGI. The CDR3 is CASSSGGSSYEQYF. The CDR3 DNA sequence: TGTGCCAGCAGTAGCGGGGGCTCGTCCTACGAGCAGTACTTC.

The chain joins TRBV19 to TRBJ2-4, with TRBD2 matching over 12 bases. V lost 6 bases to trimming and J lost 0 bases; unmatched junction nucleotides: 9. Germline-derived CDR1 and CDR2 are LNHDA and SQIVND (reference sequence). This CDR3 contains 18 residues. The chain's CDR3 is CASRFRTSGTLAKNIQYF. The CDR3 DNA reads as TGTGCCAGTAGATTCAGGACTAGCGGGACTCTAGCCAAAAACATTCAGTACTTC.

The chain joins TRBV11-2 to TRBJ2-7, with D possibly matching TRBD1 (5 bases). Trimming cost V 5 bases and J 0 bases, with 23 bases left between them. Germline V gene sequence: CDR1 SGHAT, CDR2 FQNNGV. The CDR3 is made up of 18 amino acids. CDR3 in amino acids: CASSPSVRGAHYSYEQYF. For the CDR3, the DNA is TGTGCCAGCAGCCCCTCGGTTCGTGGGGCCCACTACTCCTACGAGCAGTACTTC.

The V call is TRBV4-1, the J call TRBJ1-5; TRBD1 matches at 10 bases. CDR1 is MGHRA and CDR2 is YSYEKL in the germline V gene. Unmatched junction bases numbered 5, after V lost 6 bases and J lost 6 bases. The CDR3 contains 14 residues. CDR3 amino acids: CASSRDRGPQPQHF. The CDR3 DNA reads TGCGCCAGCAGTCGGGACAGGGGACCTCAGCCCCAGCATTTT.

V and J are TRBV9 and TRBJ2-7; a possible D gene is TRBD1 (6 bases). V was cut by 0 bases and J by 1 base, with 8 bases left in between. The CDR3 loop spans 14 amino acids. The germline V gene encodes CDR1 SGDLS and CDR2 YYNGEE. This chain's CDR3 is CASSVEGGSYEQYF. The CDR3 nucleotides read TGTGCCAGCAGCGTAGAAGGGGGATCCTACGAGCAGTACTTC.

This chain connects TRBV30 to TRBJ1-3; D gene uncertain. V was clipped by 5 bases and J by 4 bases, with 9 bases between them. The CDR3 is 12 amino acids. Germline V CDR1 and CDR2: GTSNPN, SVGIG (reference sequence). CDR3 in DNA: TGTGCCTGGGCCGCGGTAGGAAACACCATATATTTT. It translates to CAWAAVGNTIYF.

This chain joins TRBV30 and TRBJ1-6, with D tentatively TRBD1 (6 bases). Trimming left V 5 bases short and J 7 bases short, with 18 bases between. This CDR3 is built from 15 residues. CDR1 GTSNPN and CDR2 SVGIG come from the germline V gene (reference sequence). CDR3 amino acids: CAWLPREGVNSPLHF. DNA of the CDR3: TGTGCCTGGTTACCAAGGGAGGGGGTGAATTCACCCCTCCACTTT. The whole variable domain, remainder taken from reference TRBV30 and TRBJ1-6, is SQTIHQWPATLVQPVGSPLSLECTVEGTSNPNLYWYRQAAGRGLQLLFYSVGIGQISSEVPQNLSASRPQDRQFILSSKKLLLSDSGFYLCAWLPREGVNSPLHFGNGTRLTVT.

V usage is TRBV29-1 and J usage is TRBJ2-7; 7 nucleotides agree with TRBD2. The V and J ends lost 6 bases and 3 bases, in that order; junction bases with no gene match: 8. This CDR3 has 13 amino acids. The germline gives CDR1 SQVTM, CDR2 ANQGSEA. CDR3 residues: CSVLAGADYEQYF. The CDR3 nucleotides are TGCAGCGTCCTCGCGGGAGCGGACTACGAGCAGTACTTC.

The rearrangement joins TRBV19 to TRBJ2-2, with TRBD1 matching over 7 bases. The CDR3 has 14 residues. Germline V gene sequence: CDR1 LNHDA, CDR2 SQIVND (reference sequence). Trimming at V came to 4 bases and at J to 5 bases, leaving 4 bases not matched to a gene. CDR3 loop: CASSTGQWTGELFF. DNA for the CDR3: TGTGCCAGTAGTACGGGACAGTGGACCGGGGAGCTGTTTTTT.

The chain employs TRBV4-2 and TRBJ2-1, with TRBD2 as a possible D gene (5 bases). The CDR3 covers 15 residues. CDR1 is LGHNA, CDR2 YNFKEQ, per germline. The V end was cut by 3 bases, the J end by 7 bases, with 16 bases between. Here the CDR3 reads CASSHPRAVGNEQFF. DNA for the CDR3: TGTGCCAGCAGCCACCCGCGGGCCGTTGGGAATGAGCAGTTCTTC.